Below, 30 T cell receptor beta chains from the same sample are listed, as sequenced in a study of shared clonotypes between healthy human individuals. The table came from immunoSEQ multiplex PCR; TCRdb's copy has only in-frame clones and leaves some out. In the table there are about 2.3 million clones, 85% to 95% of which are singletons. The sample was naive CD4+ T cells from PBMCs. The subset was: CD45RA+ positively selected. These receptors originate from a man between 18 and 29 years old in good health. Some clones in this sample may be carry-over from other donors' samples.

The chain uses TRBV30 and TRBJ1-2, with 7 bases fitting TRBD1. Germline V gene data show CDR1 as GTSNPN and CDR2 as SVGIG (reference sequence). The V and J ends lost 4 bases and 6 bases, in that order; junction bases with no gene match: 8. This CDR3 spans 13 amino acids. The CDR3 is CAWTLSGGDGYTF. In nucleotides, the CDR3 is TGTGCCTGGACTTTATCAGGGGGAGATGGCTACACCTTC.

CDR3 sequence reads: CASSLQEVGAPGELFF. CDR3 coding DNA: TGCGCCAGCAGCTTGCAAGAGGTGGGGGCGCCCGGGGAGCTGTTTTTT. The chain couples TRBV5-1 to TRBJ2-2, with D perhaps matching TRBD1 (6 bases). The CDR3 runs to 16 residues. The germline V gene has CDR1 SGHRS and CDR2 YFSETQ. V was shortened by 1 base and J by 6 bases, with 16 bases between the two germline ends. The entire variable domain, with the rest obtained from reference TRBV5-1 and TRBJ2-2, is as follows: KAGVTQTPRYLIKTRGQQVTLSCSPISGHRSVSWYQQTPGQGLQFLFEYFSETQRNKGNFPGRFSGRQFSNSRSEMNVSTLELGDSALYLCASSLQEVGAPGELFFGEGSRLTVL.

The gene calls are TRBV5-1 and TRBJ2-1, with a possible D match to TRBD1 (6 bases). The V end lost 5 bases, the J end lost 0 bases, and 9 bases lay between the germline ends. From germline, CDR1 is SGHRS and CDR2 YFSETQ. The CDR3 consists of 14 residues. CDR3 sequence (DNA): TGCGCCAGCAGAGGACAGCTCTCCTACAATGAGCAGTTCTTC. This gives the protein CASRGQLSYNEQFF.

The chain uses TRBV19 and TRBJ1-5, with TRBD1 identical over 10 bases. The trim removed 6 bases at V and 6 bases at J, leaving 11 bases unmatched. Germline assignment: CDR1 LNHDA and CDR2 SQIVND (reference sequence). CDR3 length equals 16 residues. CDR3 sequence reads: CASRRRDRGNGQPQHF. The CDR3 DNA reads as TGTGCCAGTAGACGAAGGGACAGGGGCAACGGTCAGCCCCAGCATTTT. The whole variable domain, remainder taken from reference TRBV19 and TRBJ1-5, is DGGITQSPKYLFRKEGQNVTLSCEQNLNHDAMYWYRQDPGQGLRLIYYSQIVNDFQKGDIAEGYSVSREKKESFPLTVTSAQKNPTAFYLCASRRRDRGNGQPQHFGDGTRLSIL.

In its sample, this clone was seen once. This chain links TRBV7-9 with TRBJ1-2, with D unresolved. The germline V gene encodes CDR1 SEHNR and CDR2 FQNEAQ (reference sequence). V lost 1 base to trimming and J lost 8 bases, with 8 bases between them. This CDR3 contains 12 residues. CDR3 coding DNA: TGTGCCAGCAGCTTAGAGCTCAGCGGCTACACCTTC. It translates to CASSLELSGYTF.

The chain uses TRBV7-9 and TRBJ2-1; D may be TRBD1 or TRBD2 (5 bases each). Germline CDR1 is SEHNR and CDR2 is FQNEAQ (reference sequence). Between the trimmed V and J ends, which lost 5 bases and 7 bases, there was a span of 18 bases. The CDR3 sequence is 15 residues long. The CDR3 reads CASSPMGVRGNEQFF. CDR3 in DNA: TGTGCCAGCAGCCCAATGGGGGTGCGTGGGAATGAGCAGTTCTTC.

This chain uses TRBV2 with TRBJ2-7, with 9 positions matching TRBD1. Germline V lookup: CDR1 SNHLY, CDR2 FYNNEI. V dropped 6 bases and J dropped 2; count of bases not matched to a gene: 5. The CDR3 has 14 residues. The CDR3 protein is CASRRQGGPYEQYF. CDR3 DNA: TGTGCCAGCAGGAGACAGGGGGGCCCCTACGAGCAGTACTTC.

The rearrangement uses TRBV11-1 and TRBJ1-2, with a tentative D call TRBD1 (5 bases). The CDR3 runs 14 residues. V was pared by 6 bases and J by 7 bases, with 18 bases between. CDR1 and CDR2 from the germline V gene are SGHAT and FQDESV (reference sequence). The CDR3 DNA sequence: TGTGCCAGCAGACTTGCGGGAGCAGGGAGTGGCTACACCTTC. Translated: CASRLAGAGSGYTF.

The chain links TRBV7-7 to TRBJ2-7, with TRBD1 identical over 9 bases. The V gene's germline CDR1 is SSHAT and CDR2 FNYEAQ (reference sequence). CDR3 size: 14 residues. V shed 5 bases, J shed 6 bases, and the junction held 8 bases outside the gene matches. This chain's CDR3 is CASSPGGQGPEQYF. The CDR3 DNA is TGTGCCAGCAGCCCAGGTGGACAGGGGCCCGAGCAGTACTTC.

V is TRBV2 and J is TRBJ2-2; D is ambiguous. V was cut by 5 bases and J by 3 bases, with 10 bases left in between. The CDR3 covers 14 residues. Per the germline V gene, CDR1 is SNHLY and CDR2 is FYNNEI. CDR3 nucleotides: TGTGCCAGCAGTTCGGCCGCGGACACCGGGGAGCTGTTTTTT. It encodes CASSSAADTGELFF.

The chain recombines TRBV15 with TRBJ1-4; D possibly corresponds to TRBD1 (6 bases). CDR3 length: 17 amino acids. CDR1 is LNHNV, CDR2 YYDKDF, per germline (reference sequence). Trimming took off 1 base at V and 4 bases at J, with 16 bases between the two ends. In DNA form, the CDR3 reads TGTGCCACCAGCAGAGCAGAGGGGGTTACGGGTAATGAAAAACTGTTTTTT. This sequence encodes CATSRAEGVTGNEKLFF.

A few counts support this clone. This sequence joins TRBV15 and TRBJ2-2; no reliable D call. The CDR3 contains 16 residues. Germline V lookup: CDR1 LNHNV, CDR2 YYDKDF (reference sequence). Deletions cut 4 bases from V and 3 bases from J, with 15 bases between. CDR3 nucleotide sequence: TGTGCCACCAGCAAGAGGTTGGGATCTGACACCGGGGAGCTGTTTTTT. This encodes CATSKRLGSDTGELFF.

CDR3 coding DNA: TGCGCCAGCAGCTTAGGTGCCGCGGGAGGCCACAATGAGCAGTTCTTC. It yields the protein CASSLGAAGGHNEQFF. The chain is built from TRBV5-1 and TRBJ2-1, with TRBD2 identical over 8 bases. This CDR3 region has 16 residues. With V trimmed by 2 bases and J by 5 bases, 9 bases remained unmatched. CDR1 and CDR2 (germline): SGHRS, YFSETQ.

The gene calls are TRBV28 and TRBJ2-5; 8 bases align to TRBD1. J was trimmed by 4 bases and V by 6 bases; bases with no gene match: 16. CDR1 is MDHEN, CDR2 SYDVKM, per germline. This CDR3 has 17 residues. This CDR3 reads CASRPGLGQGARETQYF. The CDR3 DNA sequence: TGTGCCAGCAGGCCCGGCTTGGGGCAGGGGGCCAGAGAGACCCAGTACTTC.

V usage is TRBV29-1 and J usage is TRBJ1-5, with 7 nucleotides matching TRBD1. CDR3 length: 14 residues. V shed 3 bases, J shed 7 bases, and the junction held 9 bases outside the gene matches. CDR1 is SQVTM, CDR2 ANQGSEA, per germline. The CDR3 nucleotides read TGCAGCGTTGAGCAACGTACAGGGGAGCAGCCCCAGCATTTT. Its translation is CSVEQRTGEQPQHF.

Written as DNA, the CDR3 is TGCGCCAGCACCCTGGGTTCGACAGGGCAGCGGACAGATACGCAGTATTTT. The encoded protein is CASTLGSTGQRTDTQYF. V usage is TRBV5-1 and J usage is TRBJ2-3, with 7 positions matching TRBD1. The CDR3 has 17 amino acids. With 6 bases clipped from V and 3 bases from J, the junction kept 16 bases outside the gene matches. CDR1 is SGHRS, CDR2 YFSETQ, per germline.

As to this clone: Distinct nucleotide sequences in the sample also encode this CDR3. The CDR3 spells CASSLGLAVYNEQFF. The CDR3 nucleotides are TGTGCCAGCAGCTTAGGCCTAGCGGTTTACAATGAGCAGTTCTTC. The chain employs TRBV11-3 and TRBJ2-1; 7 bases are shared with TRBD2. The CDR3 covers 15 residues. The germline V gene encodes CDR1 SGHNT and CDR2 YENEEA. Germline trimming cut 1 base from V and 4 bases from J; bases unmatched to any gene: 4.

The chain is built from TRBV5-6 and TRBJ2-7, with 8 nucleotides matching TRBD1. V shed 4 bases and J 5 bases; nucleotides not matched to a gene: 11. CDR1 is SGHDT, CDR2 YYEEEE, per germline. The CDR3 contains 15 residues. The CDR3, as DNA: TGTGCCAGCAGCGCTCGGACAGGGCTTCTTCACGAGCAGTACTTC. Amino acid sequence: CASSARTGLLHEQYF.

The CDR3 is CSANSPLAQYF. The CDR3 DNA sequence: TGCAGTGCTAACAGCCCTCTGGCCCAGTACTTC. V gene TRBV20-1 combines with J gene TRBJ2-5; D remains ambiguous. Trimming removed 4 bases from V and 9 bases from J, with 12 bases in between. Germline values: CDR1 DFQATT, CDR2 SNEGSKA (reference sequence). This CDR3 is built from 11 residues.

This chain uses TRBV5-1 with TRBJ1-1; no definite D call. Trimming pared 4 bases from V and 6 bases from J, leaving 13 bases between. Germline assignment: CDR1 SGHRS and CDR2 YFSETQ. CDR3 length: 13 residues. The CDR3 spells CASSPGWSSEAFF. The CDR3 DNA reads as TGCGCCAGCAGCCCCGGGTGGAGCTCTGAAGCTTTCTTT.

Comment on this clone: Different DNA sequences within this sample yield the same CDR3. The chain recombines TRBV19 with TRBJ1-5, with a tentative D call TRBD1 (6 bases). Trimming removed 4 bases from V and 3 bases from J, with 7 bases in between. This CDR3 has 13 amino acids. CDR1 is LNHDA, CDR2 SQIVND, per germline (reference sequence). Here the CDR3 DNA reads TGTGCCAGTAGTAACAGGGTCAATCAGCCCCAGCATTTT. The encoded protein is CASSNRVNQPQHF.

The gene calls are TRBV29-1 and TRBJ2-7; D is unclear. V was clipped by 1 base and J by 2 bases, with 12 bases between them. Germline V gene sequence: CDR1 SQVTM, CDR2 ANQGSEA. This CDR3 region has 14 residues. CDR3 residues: CSVEAGFTPYEQYF. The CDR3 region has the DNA TGCAGCGTTGAAGCCGGGTTCACCCCCTACGAGCAGTACTTC.

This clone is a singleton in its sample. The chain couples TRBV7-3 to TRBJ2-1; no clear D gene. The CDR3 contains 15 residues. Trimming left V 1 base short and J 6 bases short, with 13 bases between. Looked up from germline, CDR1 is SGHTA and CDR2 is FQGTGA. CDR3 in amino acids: CASSLIPFRANEQFF. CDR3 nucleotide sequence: TGTGCCAGCAGCTTAATCCCCTTCCGGGCCAATGAGCAGTTCTTC.

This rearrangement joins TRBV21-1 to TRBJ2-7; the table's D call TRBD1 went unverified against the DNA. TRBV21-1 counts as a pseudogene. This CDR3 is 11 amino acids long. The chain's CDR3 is CASSKAQGEYF. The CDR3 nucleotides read TGTGCCAGCAGCAAAGCCCAGGGCGAGTACTTC.

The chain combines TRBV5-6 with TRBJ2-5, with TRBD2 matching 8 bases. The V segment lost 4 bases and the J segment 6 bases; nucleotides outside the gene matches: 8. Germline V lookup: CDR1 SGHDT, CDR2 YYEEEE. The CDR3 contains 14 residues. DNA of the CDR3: TGTGCCAGCAGCCCGAGCGGGAGTCGGAAGACCCAGTACTTC. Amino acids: CASSPSGSRKTQYF. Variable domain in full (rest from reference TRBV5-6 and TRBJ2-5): DAGVTQSPTHLIKTRGQQVTLRCSPKSGHDTVSWYQQALGQGPQFIFQYYEEEERQRGNFPDRFSGHQFPNYSSELNVNALLLGDSALYLCASSPSGSRKTQYFGPGTRLLVL.

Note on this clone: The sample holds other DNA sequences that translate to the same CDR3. The CDR3 DNA follows: TGTGCCAGCAGCTTAGTAGGGACTAATGAAAAACTGTTTTTT. Amino acids: CASSLVGTNEKLFF. J is TRBJ1-4 and V is TRBV5-5; D remains unclear. The V and J ends lost 2 bases and 2 bases respectively, with 7 bases between them. From germline, CDR1 is SGHKS and CDR2 YYEKEE (reference sequence). The CDR3 length is 14 residues.

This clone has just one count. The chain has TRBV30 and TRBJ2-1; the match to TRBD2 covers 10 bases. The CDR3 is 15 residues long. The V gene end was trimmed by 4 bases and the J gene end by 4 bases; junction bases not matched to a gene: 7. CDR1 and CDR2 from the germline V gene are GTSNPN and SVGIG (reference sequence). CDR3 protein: CAWTGGTSVYNEQFF. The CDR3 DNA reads TGTGCCTGGACCGGAGGGACTAGCGTTTACAATGAGCAGTTCTTC.

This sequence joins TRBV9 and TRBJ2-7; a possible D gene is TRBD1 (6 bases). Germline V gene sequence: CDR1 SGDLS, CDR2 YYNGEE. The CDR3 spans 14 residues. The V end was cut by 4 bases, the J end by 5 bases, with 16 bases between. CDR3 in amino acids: CASSRTTGSHEQYF. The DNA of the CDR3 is TGTGCCAGCAGCCGTACGACAGGTTCCCACGAGCAGTACTTC.

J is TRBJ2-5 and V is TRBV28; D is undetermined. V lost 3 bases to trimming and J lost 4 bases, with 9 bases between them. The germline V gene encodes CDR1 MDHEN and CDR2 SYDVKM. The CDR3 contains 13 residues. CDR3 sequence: CASSLTLGETQYF. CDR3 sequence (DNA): TGTGCCAGCAGTTTGACACTGGGAGAGACCCAGTACTTC.

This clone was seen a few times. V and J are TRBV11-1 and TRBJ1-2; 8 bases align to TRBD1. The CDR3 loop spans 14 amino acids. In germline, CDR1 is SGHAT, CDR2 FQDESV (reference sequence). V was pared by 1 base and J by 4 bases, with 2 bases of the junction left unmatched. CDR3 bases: TGTGCCAGCAGCTTAGACGGACAGGGCTATGGCTACACCTTC. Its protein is CASSLDGQGYGYTF.